Shown below are 14 T cell receptor beta chains from a single sample sequenced in a study of shared clonotypes between healthy human individuals. Method: immunoSEQ multiplex PCR; TCRdb's copy keeps in-frame clones and lacks some. The top ten hold roughly 0.13% of the sample, which has more than 2 million clones, approximately 94% seen once. Source material: naive CD4+ T cells sorted from blood. Specified subset: CD45RA+ positively selected. These receptors came from a man younger than 35 in good health.

The V gene is TRBV14, the J gene TRBJ2-5; D gene unclear. Per germline, CDR1 SGHDN and CDR2 FVKESK. The germline V and J ends were trimmed by 4 bases and 5 bases, with 17 bases remaining between them. The CDR3 consists of 15 residues. CDR3 amino acids: CASSRNGPGGETQYF. The CDR3 DNA is TGTGCCAGCAGCCGAAATGGACCCGGTGGGGAGACCCAGTACTTC.

This chain links TRBV10-3 with TRBJ2-7, with 12 bases that match TRBD2. Germline CDR1 reads ENHRY; CDR2 reads SYGVKD. Trimming cost V 6 bases and J 4 bases; bases outside gene matches: 10. CDR3 length equals 16 residues. CDR3 DNA sequence: TGTGCCATCAGATCCCTAGCGGGAGGGAACGGGTACGAGCAGTACTTC. Its translation is CAIRSLAGGNGYEQYF.

The rearrangement joins TRBV7-9 to TRBJ2-5, with D tentatively TRBD2 (6 bases). The germline gives CDR1 SEHNR, CDR2 FQNEAQ (reference sequence). The CDR3 covers 15 residues. The germline V and J ends were trimmed by 1 base and 0 bases, with 9 bases remaining between them. This chain's CDR3 is CASSLDLANQETQYF. In nucleotides, the CDR3 is TGTGCCAGCAGCTTAGACCTAGCGAACCAAGAGACCCAGTACTTC.

The chain is built from TRBV5-4 and TRBJ2-5; a possible D gene is TRBD2 (5 bases). CDR1 and CDR2 (germline): SGHNT, YYREEE (reference sequence). The CDR3 consists of 17 residues. V lost 1 base, J lost 7 bases, and 23 bases lay in between. The DNA for the CDR3 is TGTGCCAGCAGCTTGTCCGGCAACCTCGGGATCATCGGGACCCAGTACTTC. It encodes CASSLSGNLGIIGTQYF.

V gene TRBV2 combines with J gene TRBJ1-1; D unresolved. This CDR3 comprises 14 residues. Germline V gives CDR1 SNHLY, CDR2 FYNNEI. The ends were cut back, 6 bases at V and 1 base at J, with 12 bases in the middle. CDR3 DNA sequence: TGTGCCAGCAGCTTGGGCCCTTCGAACACTGAAGCTTTCTTT. It is translated as CASSLGPSNTEAFF.

This chain connects TRBV7-9 to TRBJ2-4; 11 positions agree with TRBD2. V lost 5 bases, J lost 1 base, and 13 bases stayed unmatched. The germline gives CDR1 SEHNR, CDR2 FQNEAQ (reference sequence). This CDR3 has 19 residues. CDR3 in amino acids: CASSRGSGGAQLAKNIQYF. The CDR3 DNA reads TGTGCCAGCAGCCGCGGTAGCGGGGGGGCCCAATTGGCCAAAAACATTCAGTACTTC.

This clone was counted a few times. V gene TRBV30 combines with J gene TRBJ1-5, with D perhaps matching TRBD1 (5 bases). The CDR3 is 15 residues long. V shed 3 bases and J shed 1 base, with 13 bases lying between them. Germline CDR1 and CDR2: GTSNPN and SVGIG (reference sequence). The CDR3 DNA reads as TGTGCCTGGAGGCCAACAGGCACCAGCAATCAGCCCCAGCATTTT. Translation gives CAWRPTGTSNQPQHF.

A word on this clone: The sample contains more than one DNA sequence encoding this CDR3. The V gene is TRBV10-3, the J gene TRBJ2-2; unclear D gene. The germline V gene encodes CDR1 ENHRY and CDR2 SYGVKD. The V gene lost 2 bases and the J gene lost 8 bases, with 6 bases spanning the gap. This CDR3 has 12 residues. The CDR3 region has the DNA TGTGCCATCAGTGAGAGCAGAGGGGAGCTGTTTTTT. It is translated as CAISESRGELFF.

The rearrangement links TRBV11-3 to TRBJ2-3; D ambiguous. V dropped 1 base and J dropped 0 bases, with 11 bases sitting between them. This CDR3 spans 16 amino acids. Germline lookup yields CDR1 SGHNT and CDR2 YENEEA. CDR3 sequence (DNA): TGTGCCAGCAGCTTAGCGGGCGGAACTAGCACAGATACGCAGTATTTT. It specifies CASSLAGGTSTDTQYF.

A single count supports this clone. The chain joins TRBV29-1 to TRBJ1-1; D is perhaps TRBD1 (6 bases). V lost 6 bases, J lost 2 bases, and 13 bases lay in between. CDR1 is SQVTM and CDR2 is ANQGSEA in the germline V gene. This CDR3 has 13 amino acids. Written as DNA, the CDR3 is TGCAGCGTAACACAGGGTGGAAACACTGAAGCTTTCTTT. This translates into CSVTQGGNTEAFF.

As to this clone: Other DNA sequences in this sample translate to the same CDR3. The rearrangement joins TRBV18 to TRBJ2-5; TRBD1 is a possible D gene (5 bases). CDR1 and CDR2 from the germline V gene are KGHSH and LQKENI. V was pared by 0 bases and J by 1 base, with 6 bases between. The CDR3 covers 14 residues. The CDR3 loop is CASSPPGLQETQYF. DNA of the CDR3: TGTGCCAGCTCACCACCGGGGCTCCAAGAGACCCAGTACTTC.

This rearrangement joins TRBV7-2 to TRBJ1-4, with D perhaps TRBD1 (5 bases). Germline V gene sequence: CDR1 SGHTA, CDR2 FQGNSA. Trimming left V 5 bases short and J 3 bases short, with 13 bases between. The CDR3 is 15 amino acids. CDR3 region: CASSQNGGANEKLFF. CDR3 bases: TGTGCCAGCAGCCAAAACGGGGGGGCTAATGAAAAACTGTTTTTT.

The chain is built from TRBV5-6 and TRBJ2-5, with 12 bases aligning to TRBD1. The V segment lost 4 bases and the J segment 5 bases; nucleotides outside the gene matches: 3. CDR3 length equals 14 residues. Germline V gene lookup returns CDR1 SGHDT and CDR2 YYEEEE. DNA of the CDR3: TGTGCCAGCAGCGGGACAGGGGGCGGGGAGACCCAGTACTTC. This sequence encodes CASSGTGGGETQYF.

The chain uses TRBV30 and TRBJ2-7; D is uncertain. Trimming removed 5 bases at V and 1 base at J, with 12 bases between. Germline lookup yields CDR1 GTSNPN and CDR2 SVGIG (reference sequence). This CDR3 contains 13 residues. The DNA of the CDR3 is TGTGCCTGGGCAAACGGAGTATCCTACGAGCAGTACTTC. This encodes CAWANGVSYEQYF.